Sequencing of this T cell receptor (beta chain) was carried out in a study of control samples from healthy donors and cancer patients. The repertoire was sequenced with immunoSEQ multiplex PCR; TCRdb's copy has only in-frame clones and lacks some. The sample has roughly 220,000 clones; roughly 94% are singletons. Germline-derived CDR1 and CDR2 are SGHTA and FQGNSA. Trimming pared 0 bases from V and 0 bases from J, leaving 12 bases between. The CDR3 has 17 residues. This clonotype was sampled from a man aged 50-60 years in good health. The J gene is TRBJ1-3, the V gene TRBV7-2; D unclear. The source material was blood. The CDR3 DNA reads TGTGCCAGCAGCTTAGCGATGGGCGGCCGCTCTGGAAACACCATATATTTT. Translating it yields CASSLAMGGRSGNTIYF.